This passage covers 18 T cell receptor beta chains from one sample sequenced in a study of regulatory T cells in long-lasting Graves disease (dated by TCRdb to the early 2020s). Sample time point, as interpreted from the label and publication: newly diagnosed GD, antithyroid drugs for less than 3 months. For both TCR sequencing and RNA sequencing, RNA was extracted from PBMCs in TRIzol. Library generation was performed with multiplex PCR. These reads were obtained on an Illumina HiSeq 4000. CDR3 regions were amplified by Arm-PCR with iRepertoire HTBI primers to construct TCR beta libraries. Using fastp at Q25 and MiXCR, TCRdb reprocessed the public reads and kept productive beta chains. Every distinct CDR3 protein forms one entry, paired with its most common genes and DNA. The sample profile shows a few hundred thousand distinct CDR3 sequences; about an eighth of them were found once. The leading ten clones occupy approximately 17% of the sample.

The data also belong to a second study, concerning T cells in Graves' hyperthyroidism and ophthalmopathy.

The material was peripheral blood mononuclear cells (PBMCs), obtained at new diagnosis, from a patient treated with antithyroid drugs. The receptors come from a young woman with Graves disease. Donor details come from another sample of the same person, matched by shared clones.

This clonotype was detected many times. The V and J genes are TRBV12-3 or TRBV12-4 and TRBJ1-2; D not certain. The V and J ends lost 6 bases and 4 bases respectively, with 9 bases between them. The CDR3 covers 12 residues. The CDR3 region is CASSQTVYGYTF. The CDR3, as DNA: TGTGCCAGCAGCCAGACTGTCTATGGCTACACCTTC.

This clonotype appeared a few times. The chain has TRBV10-3 and TRBJ2-4; weak D call: TRBD1 (6 bases). This CDR3 contains 15 residues. V lost 3 bases and J lost 1, with 10 bases in between. The germline CDR1 and CDR2 sequences are ENHRY and SYGVKD. Here the CDR3 reads CAISENQGAKNIQYF. The CDR3 coding sequence is TGTGCCATCAGTGAAAACCAGGGGGCCAAAAACATTCAGTACTTC.

There are many counts of this clonotype. V and J are TRBV2 and TRBJ1-1; D not resolved. This CDR3 is built from 17 residues. V was clipped by 1 base and J by 0 bases, with 15 bases between them. The germline gives CDR1 SNHLY, CDR2 FYNNEI. The CDR3 nucleotides read TGTGCCAGCAGTGAAGATCTCGGCAGCCGCTTGAACACTGAAGCTTTCTTT. Translated, it gives CASSEDLGSRLNTEAFF.

This clonotype was found a few times. V and J are TRBV4-1 and TRBJ1-3, with 8 bases identical to TRBD1. CDR1 and CDR2 (germline): MGHRA, YSYEKL. The trim removed 0 bases at V and 2 bases at J, leaving 0 bases unmatched. This CDR3 spans 15 amino acids. The CDR3 bases are TGCGCCAGCAGCCAAGAGGACAGGGCTGGAAACACCATATATTTT. It yields the protein CASSQEDRAGNTIYF.

There are many counts of this clonotype. The chain has TRBV11-2 and TRBJ2-3, with a weak D call TRBD2 (6 bases). V shed 7 bases and J shed 4 bases, with 15 bases lying between them. Germline CDR1 reads SGHAT; CDR2 reads FQNNGV. This CDR3 has 14 residues. The CDR3 loop reads CASNFGGLADTQYF. For the CDR3, the DNA is TGTGCCAGCAACTTCGGAGGGTTGGCAGATACGCAGTATTTT.

This clonotype was found many times. The J gene is TRBJ2-1, the V gene TRBV11-2; TRBD2 agrees at 7 bases. Germline V gene sequence: CDR1 SGHAT, CDR2 FQNNGV. This CDR3 has 18 amino acids. Losses at the gene ends were 1 base for V and 0 bases for J; bases not matched to a gene: 9. Written as DNA, the CDR3 is TGTGCCAGCAGCTTAGTATTCGGACGCGGGAGCTCCTACAATGAGCAGTTCTTC. Residues: CASSLVFGRGSSYNEQFF.

This clonotype was counted ten times or more. The V call is TRBV7-8, the J call TRBJ2-5; D perhaps matches TRBD1 (5 bases). The CDR3 contains 16 residues. Germline V gene lookup returns CDR1 SGHVS and CDR2 FQNEAQ. Trimming removed 1 base at V and 3 bases at J, with 15 bases between. DNA of the CDR3: TGTGCCAGCAGCTTAGTGGGGTATGGGGCGGAAGAGACCCAGTACTTC. Its translation is CASSLVGYGAEETQYF.

This clonotype was seen ten or more times. This chain uses TRBV28 with TRBJ1-6; the D gene is possibly TRBD1 (5 bases). Per the germline V gene, CDR1 is MDHEN and CDR2 is SYDVKM. This CDR3 is 15 amino acids long. Trimming removed 3 bases at V and 3 bases at J, with 9 bases between. The CDR3 coding sequence is TGTGCCAGCAGTTTCAGTGACAGCTATAATTCACCCCTCCACTTT. Its translation: CASSFSDSYNSPLHF.

The chain links TRBV6-1 to TRBJ1-1; D is ambiguous. V dropped 5 bases and J dropped 4 bases, with 8 bases sitting between them. Looked up from germline, CDR1 is MNHNS and CDR2 is SASEGT. CDR3 length: 12 amino acids. In DNA form, the CDR3 reads TGTGCCAGCAGTCATATCGGCACTGAAGCTTTCTTT. Amino acids: CASSHIGTEAFF.

This clonotype has a count of ten or more. The chain carries TRBV12-3 or TRBV12-4 and TRBJ2-7, with D tentatively TRBD1 (7 bases). This CDR3 has 15 amino acids. Trimming shortened V by 6 bases and J by 6 bases, and 21 bases separated the two germline ends. The CDR3 reads CASSPRTTGACEQYF. The CDR3 DNA is TGTGCCAGCAGCCCGAGGACTACAGGGGCTTGCGAGCAGTACTTC.

The table lists this clonotype with many counts. The chain employs TRBV6-5 and TRBJ1-5; D is undetermined. This CDR3 is 18 amino acids long. V was pared by 0 bases and J by 7 bases, with 22 bases between. Germline assignment: CDR1 MNHEY and CDR2 SVGAGI. The CDR3 sequence: CASSYSHGGVLSGQPQHF. CDR3 in DNA: TGTGCCAGCAGTTACTCGCACGGTGGCGTACTGTCGGGGCAGCCCCAGCATTTT.

There are many counts of this clonotype. The J gene is TRBJ2-1, the V gene TRBV5-1; 9 nucleotides line up with TRBD2. With V trimmed by 2 bases and J by 7 bases, 4 bases remained unmatched. CDR3 length: 14 residues. The germline V gene encodes CDR1 SGHRS and CDR2 YFSETQ. CDR3 sequence reads: CASSFGLALNEQFF. Here the CDR3 DNA reads TGCGCCAGCAGCTTCGGACTAGCGCTAAATGAGCAGTTCTTC.

This clonotype was recorded many times. This chain uses TRBV27 with TRBJ2-1, with a tentative D call TRBD2 (5 bases). Trimming stripped 5 bases from V and 3 bases from J, with 5 bases between. The CDR3 is 12 amino acids. Per germline, CDR1 MNHEY and CDR2 SMNVEV (reference sequence). In DNA, the CDR3 is TGTGCCAGCAGTCGGGACTACAATGAGCAGTTCTTC. As protein: CASSRDYNEQFF.

This clonotype was counted at least ten times. The chain joins TRBV2 to TRBJ2-5, with TRBD2 matching 12 bases. The CDR3 is 20 residues long. Germline CDR1 SNHLY, CDR2 FYNNEI. The V segment lost 0 bases and the J segment 2 bases; nucleotides outside the gene matches: 13. CDR3 residues: CASSEAPGRLAGVGQETQYF. The CDR3 DNA reads as TGTGCCAGCAGTGAAGCCCCCGGTCGACTAGCGGGAGTGGGGCAAGAGACCCAGTACTTC.

DNA for the CDR3: TGTGCCAGCAGCCACCCTCGGGACAGGATCGACTATGGCTACACCTTC. Protein: CASSHPRDRIDYGYTF. The V call is TRBV9, the J call TRBJ1-2; TRBD1 aligns across 8 bases. The CDR3 has 16 residues. Germline V gene data show CDR1 as SGDLS and CDR2 as YYNGEE. With V trimmed by 4 bases and J by 3 bases, 11 bases remained unmatched.

V gene TRBV11-2 combines with J gene TRBJ1-1; D ambiguous. V was pared by 5 bases and J by 4 bases, with 14 bases between. CDR3 length equals 14 residues. CDR1 SGHAT and CDR2 FQNNGV come from the germline V gene. The CDR3 DNA reads as TGTGCCAGCAGCGAAGATCCTGGTCGCACTGAAGCTTTCTTT. Translated: CASSEDPGRTEAFF.

This clonotype was counted at least ten times. The genes are TRBV5-1 and TRBJ2-1; tentative D call: TRBD1 (6 bases). The germline CDR1 and CDR2 sequences are SGHRS and YFSETQ. CDR3 size: 15 residues. With 6 bases removed from V and 0 bases from J, the gap between germline ends came to 13 bases. CDR3 region: CASNLGASSYNEQFF. The CDR3 DNA reads TGCGCCAGCAATTTGGGGGCGAGCTCCTACAATGAGCAGTTCTTC.

This clonotype has ten or more counts. This rearrangement joins TRBV7-3 to TRBJ2-1, with TRBD2 identical over 10 bases. V gave up 2 bases and J gave up 0 bases; unmatched junction bases: 1. Germline V lookup: CDR1 SGHTA, CDR2 FQGTGA. This CDR3 has 16 amino acids. DNA for the CDR3: TGTGCCAGCAGCTTATCTAGCGGGAGCTCCTACAATGAGCAGTTCTTC. Protein: CASSLSSGSSYNEQFF.